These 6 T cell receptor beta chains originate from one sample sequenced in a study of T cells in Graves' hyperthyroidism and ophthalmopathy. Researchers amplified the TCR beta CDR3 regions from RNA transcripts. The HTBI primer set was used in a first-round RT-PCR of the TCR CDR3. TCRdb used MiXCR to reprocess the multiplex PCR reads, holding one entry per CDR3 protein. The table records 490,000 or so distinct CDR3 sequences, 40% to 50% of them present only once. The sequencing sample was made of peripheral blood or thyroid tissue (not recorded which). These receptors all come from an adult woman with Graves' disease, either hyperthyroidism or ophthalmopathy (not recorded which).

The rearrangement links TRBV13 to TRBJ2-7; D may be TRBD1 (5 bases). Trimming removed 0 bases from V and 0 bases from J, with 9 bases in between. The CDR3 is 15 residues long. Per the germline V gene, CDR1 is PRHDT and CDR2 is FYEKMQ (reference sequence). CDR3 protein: CASSLGRVSSYEQYF. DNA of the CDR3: TGTGCCAGCAGCTTAGGCAGGGTTAGCTCCTACGAGCAGTACTTC. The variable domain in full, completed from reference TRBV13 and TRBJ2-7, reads AAGVIQSPRHLIKEKRETATLKCYPIPRHDTVYWYQQGPGQDPQFLISFYEKMQSDKGSIPDRFSAQQFSDYHSELNMSSLELGDSALYFCASSLGRVSSYEQYFGPGTRLTVT.

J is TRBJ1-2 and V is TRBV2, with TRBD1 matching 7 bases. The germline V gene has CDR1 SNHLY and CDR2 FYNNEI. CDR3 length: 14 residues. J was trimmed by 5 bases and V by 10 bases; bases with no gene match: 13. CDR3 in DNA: TGTGCCACCGTAGGGGAACAGGGGCGGTATGGCTACACCTTC. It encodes CATVGEQGRYGYTF.

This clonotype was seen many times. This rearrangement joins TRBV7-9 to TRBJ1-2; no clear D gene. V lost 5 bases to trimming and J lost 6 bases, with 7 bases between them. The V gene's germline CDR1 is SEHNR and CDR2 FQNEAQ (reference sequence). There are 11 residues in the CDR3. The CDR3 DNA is TGTGCCAGCAGCCTACCGAATGGCTACACCTTC. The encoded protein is CASSLPNGYTF. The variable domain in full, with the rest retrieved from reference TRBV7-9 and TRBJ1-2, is DTGVSQNPRHKITKRGQNVTFRCDPISEHNRLYWYRQTLGQGPEFLTYFQNEAQLEKSRLLSDRFSAERPKGSFSTLEIQRTEQGDSAMYLCASSLPNGYTFGSGTRLTVV.

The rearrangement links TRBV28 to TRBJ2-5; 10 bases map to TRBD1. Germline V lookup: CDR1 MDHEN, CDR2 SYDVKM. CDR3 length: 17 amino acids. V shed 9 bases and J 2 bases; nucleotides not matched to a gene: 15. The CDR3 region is CASNVGGQGVIQETQYF. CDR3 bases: TGTGCCAGTAACGTAGGAGGACAGGGGGTCATACAAGAGACCCAGTACTTC.

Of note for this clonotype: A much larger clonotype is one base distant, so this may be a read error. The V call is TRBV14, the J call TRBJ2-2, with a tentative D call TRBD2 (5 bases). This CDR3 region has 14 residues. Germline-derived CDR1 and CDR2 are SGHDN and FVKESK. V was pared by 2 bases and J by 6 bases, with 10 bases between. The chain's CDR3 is CASSQTRDAGELFF. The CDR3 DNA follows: TGTGCCAGCAGCCAAACTAGAGACGCCGGGGAGCTGTTTTTT.

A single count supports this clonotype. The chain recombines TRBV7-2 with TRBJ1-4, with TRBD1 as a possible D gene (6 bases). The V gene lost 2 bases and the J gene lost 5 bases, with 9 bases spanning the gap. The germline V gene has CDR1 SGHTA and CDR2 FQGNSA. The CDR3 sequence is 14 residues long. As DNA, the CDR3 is TGTGCCAGCAGCTTAAACCAGGGGAATGAAAAACTGTTTTTT. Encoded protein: CASSLNQGNEKLFF.